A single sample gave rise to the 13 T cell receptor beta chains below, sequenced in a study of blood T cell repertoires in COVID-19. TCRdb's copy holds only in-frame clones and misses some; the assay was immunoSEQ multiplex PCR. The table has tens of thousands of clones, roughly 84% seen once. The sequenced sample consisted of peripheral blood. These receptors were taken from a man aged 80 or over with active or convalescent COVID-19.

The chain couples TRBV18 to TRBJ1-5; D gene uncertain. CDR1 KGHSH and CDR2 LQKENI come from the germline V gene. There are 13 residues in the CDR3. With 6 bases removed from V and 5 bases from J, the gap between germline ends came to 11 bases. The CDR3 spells CASSPEVDQPQHF. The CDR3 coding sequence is TGTGCCAGCTCCCCCGAGGTGGATCAGCCCCAGCATTTT.

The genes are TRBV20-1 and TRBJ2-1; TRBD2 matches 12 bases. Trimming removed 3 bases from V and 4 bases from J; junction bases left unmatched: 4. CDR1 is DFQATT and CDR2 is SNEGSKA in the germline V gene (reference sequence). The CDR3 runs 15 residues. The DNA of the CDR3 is TGCAGTGCTAGTAAAACTAGCGGGGGGTACAATGAGCAGTTCTTC. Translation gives CSASKTSGGYNEQFF.

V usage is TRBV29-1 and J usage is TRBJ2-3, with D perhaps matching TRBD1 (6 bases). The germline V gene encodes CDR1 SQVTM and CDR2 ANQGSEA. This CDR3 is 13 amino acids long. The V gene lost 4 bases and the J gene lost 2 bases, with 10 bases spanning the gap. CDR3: CSVGTGFTDTQYF. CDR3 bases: TGCAGCGTTGGAACAGGGTTCACAGATACGCAGTATTTT.

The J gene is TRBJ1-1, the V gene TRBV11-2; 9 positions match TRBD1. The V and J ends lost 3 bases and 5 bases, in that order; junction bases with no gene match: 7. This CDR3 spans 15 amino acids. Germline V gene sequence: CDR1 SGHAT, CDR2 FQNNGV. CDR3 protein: CASSLWTGEGTEAFF. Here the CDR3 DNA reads TGTGCCAGCAGCTTGTGGACAGGGGAGGGAACTGAAGCTTTCTTT.

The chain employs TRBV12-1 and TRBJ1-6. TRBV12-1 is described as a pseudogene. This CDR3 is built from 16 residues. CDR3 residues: CASSRYGWGGNSPLHF. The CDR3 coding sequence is TGTGCCAGCAGCCGATATGGTTGGGGGGGGAATTCACCCCTCCACTTT.

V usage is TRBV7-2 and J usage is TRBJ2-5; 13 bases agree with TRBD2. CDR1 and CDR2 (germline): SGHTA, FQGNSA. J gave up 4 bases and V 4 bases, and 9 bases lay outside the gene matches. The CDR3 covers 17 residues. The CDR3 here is CASSSLPGLAGAETQYF. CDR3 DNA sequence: TGTGCCAGCAGCTCCCTCCCCGGACTAGCGGGGGCAGAGACCCAGTACTTC.

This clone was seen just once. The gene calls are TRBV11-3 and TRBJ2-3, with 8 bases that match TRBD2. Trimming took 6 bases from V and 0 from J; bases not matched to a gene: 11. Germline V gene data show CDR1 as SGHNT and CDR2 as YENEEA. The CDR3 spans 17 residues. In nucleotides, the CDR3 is TGTGCCAGCAGTAGGCGGGGCAGCGGGGGAAGCACAGATACGCAGTATTTT. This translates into CASSRRGSGGSTDTQYF.

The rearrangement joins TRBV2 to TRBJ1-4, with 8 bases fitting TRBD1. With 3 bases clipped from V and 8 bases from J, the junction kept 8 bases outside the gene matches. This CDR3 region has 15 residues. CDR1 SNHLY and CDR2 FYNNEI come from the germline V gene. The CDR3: CASSEVTGVREKLFF. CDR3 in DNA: TGTGCCAGCAGTGAGGTGACAGGGGTTCGGGAAAAACTGTTTTTT.

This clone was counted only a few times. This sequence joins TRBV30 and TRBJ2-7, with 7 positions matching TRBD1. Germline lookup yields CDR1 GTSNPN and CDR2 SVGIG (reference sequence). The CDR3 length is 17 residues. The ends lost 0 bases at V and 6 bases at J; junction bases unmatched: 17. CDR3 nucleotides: TGTGCCTGGAGTGTTCCGGGTGGACGACAGGGTAGAGGCGAGCAGTACTTC. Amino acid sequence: CAWSVPGGRQGRGEQYF. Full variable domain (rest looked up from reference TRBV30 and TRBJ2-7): SQTIHQWPATLVQPVGSPLSLECTVEGTSNPNLYWYRQAAGRGLQLLFYSVGIGQISSEVPQNLSASRPQDRQFILSSKKLLLSDSGFYLCAWSVPGGRQGRGEQYFGPGTRLTVT.

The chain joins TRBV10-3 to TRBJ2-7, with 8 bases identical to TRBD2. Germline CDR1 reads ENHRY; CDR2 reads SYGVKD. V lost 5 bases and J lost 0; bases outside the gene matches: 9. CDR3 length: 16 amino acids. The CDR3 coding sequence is TGTGCCATCAGTAGCACGGCGGGGGGCACCTCCTACGAGCAGTACTTC. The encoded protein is CAISSTAGGTSYEQYF.

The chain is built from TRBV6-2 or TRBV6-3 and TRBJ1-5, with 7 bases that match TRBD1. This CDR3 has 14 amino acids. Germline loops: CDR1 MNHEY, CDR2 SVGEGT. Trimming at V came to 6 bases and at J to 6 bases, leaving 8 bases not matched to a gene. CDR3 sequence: CASSRGQRSQPQHF. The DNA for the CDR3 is TGTGCCAGCAGCCGGGGACAGAGAAGTCAGCCCCAGCATTTT.

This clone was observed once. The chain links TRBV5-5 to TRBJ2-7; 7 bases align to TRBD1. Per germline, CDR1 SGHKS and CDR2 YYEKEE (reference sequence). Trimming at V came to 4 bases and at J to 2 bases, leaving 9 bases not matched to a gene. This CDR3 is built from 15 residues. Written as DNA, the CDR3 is TGTGCCAGCAGCCCGGGCGTCGGGACAGCCTACGAGCAGTACTTC. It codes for CASSPGVGTAYEQYF. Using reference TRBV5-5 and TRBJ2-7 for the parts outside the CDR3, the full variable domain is DAGVTQSPTHLIKTRGQQVTLRCSPISGHKSVSWYQQVLGQGPQFIFQYYEKEERGRGNFPDRFSARQFPNYSSELNVNALLLGDSALYLCASSPGVGTAYEQYFGPGTRLTVT.

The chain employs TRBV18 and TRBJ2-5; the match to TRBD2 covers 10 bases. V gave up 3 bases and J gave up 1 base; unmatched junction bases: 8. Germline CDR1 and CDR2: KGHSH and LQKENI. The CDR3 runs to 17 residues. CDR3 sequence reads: CASSPISSGGPQETQYF. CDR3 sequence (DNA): TGTGCCAGCTCACCGATATCTAGCGGGGGCCCCCAAGAGACCCAGTACTTC. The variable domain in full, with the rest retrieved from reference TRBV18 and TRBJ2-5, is NAGVMQNPRHLVRRRGQEARLRCSPMKGHSHVYWYRQLPEEGLKFMVYLQKENIIDESGMPKERFSAEFPKEGPSILRIQQVVRGDSAAYFCASSPISSGGPQETQYFGPGTRLLVL.